The T cell receptor beta chain described here comes from a study of graft-versus-host responses after intestinal transplantation. General study points: Allografts of patients with graft-donor T cell macrochimerism showed high graft-versus-host to host-versus-graft clone ratios.

The germline CDR1 and CDR2 sequences are SNHLY and FYNNEI. V lost 10 bases, J lost 7 bases, and 19 bases lay in between. The CDR3 has 13 amino acids. Clones were sequenced by immunoSEQ multiplex PCR, and TCRdb holds only the in-frame ones, with some missing. The table shows approximately 70,000 clones, with 84% occurring only once. On this clone: Its antigen is unidentified.

This chain joins TRBV2 and TRBJ1-2; D ambiguous. This sample comprised unstimulated CD4+ T cells sorted from spleen or lymph node cells, obtained before transplant. This clonotype was obtained from a human donor who was the organ donor for an intestinal transplant. The CDR3 DNA is TGTGCCACCGAAACTCCGAAACGAAGTGGCTACACCTTC. Translated, it gives CATETPKRSGYTF.